A selection of T cell receptor beta chains follows, all from one sample in a study of T cells in Graves' hyperthyroidism and ophthalmopathy. Each CDR3 protein is one row after TCRdb ran MiXCR on the multiplex PCR reads. The data contain over 300,000 distinct CDR3 sequences, approximately 14% of them singletons. Source material: blood. The receptors stem from a woman aged 55-70 years with Graves' hyperthyroidism. The CDR3 runs from the conserved cysteine through the conserved F or W. D genes are given only for firm matches. Expanded clones are given a class, and other clones once, few, many or no size at all.

>TRBV12-3/TRBV12-4|many|NA|TRBJ2-7
TGTGCCAGCAGGCTGGACAGAGCCTACGAGCAGTACTTC
CASRLDRAYEQYF
>TRBV5-1|few|TRBD1|TRBJ2-3
TGCGCCAGCAGCGGGACAGGGGTGACAGATACGCAGTATTTT
CASSGTGVTDTQYF
>TRBV19|NA|NA|TRBJ2-2
TGTGCCAGTAGGCGGCAGCGTTCGAACACCGGGGAGCTGTTTTTT
CASRRQRSNTGELFF
>TRBV28|many|NA|TRBJ1-4
TGTGCCAGCAGTCGCAGGACAGCAACTAATGAAAAACTGTTTTTT
CASSRRTATNEKLFF
>TRBV12-3/TRBV12-4|many|NA|TRBJ2-2
TGTGCCAGCAGTTTAGGTAACCTATACAGGATCACCGGGGAGCTGTTTTTT
CASSLGNLYRITGELFF
>TRBV11-2|many|NA|TRBJ1-2
TGTGCCAGCAGCTTAAGGGAAACTCGGGGCGTTGGCTATGGCTACACCTTC
CASSLRETRGVGYGYTF
>TRBV29-1|many|NA|TRBJ2-7
TGCAGCGTGGCGCAGAGCTCCGGGCCCTCATACGAGCAGTACTTC
CSVAQSSGPSYEQYF
>TRBV19|few|NA|TRBJ2-2
TGTGCCAGTAGTACACTAGGGGTCACCGGGGAGCTGTTTTTT
CASSTLGVTGELFF
>TRBV30|many|NA|TRBJ2-7
TGTGCCTGGAGTGTTTGGGGGGACGAGCAGTACTTC
CAWSVWGDEQYF
>TRBV3-1|NA|NA|TRBJ2-3
TGTGCCAGCAGCGGGAGCCCGGGGCCAGATACGCAGTATTTT
CASSGSPGPDTQYF
>TRBV20-1|many|TRBD2|TRBJ2-5
TGCAGTGCAACCTCTACTAGCGGGAGGGCGGGGGTGTACTTC
CSATSTSGRAGVYF
>TRBV6-1|few|NA|TRBJ1-2
TGTGCCAGCAGTGGACAGTTAGCTAACTATGGCTACACCTTC
CASSGQLANYGYTF
>TRBV20-1|many|TRBD2|TRBJ2-5
TGCAGTGCTAGAGATAATACCCGGGGGGGAGAGACCCAGTACTTC
CSARDNTRGGETQYF
>TRBV7-9|many|NA|TRBJ1-3
TGTGCCAGCAGCCTAGAAAACACCATATATTTT
CASSLENTIYF
>TRBV7-2|many|NA|TRBJ2-3
TGTGCCAGCAGCTTAAGGACCACGTGGGCGGCGGGTACGCAGTATTTT
CASSLRTTWAAGTQYF
>TRBV9|many|TRBD1|TRBJ2-7
TGTGCCAGCAGCCCCCACGCCGGGACAGGGGACTACGAGCAGTACTTC
CASSPHAGTGDYEQYF
>TRBV6-2/TRBV6-3|many|NA|TRBJ1-5
TGTGCCAGCAGCGAACGGAAATATAGGGGCCAGCCCCAGCATTTT
CASSERKYRGQPQHF
>TRBV12-3/TRBV12-4|many|TRBD1|TRBJ1-5
TGTGCCAGCAGCCCAGGGACAGGGGGCCATCAGCCCCAGCATTTT
CASSPGTGGHQPQHF
>TRBV29-1|many|TRBD1|TRBJ1-2
TGCAGCGCCCGGGACAGGAAGACTACTGGCTACACCTTC
CSARDRKTTGYTF
>TRBV20-1|NA|NA|TRBJ2-1
TGCAGTGCCCCATCCGGGGCTCCAAAGGACAATGAGCAGTTCTTC
CSAPSGAPKDNEQFF
>TRBV12-3/TRBV12-4|many|TRBD1|TRBJ1-5
TGTGCCACCGGAGACTGGACAGGGGGGAATCAGCCCCAGCATTTT
CATGDWTGGNQPQHF
>TRBV6-1|NA|NA|TRBJ1-2
TGTGCCAGCAGGCGGCCGGCAGCGGGCTATGGCTACACCTTC
CASRRPAAGYGYTF
>TRBV11-3|many|TRBD1|TRBJ1-1
TGTGCCAGCAGCTTAGCCTCTCGACAGGGACTCACTGAAGCTTTCTTT
CASSLASRQGLTEAFF
>TRBV28|many|NA|TRBJ2-5
TGTGCCAGCAGCCCCCCAGGGATTCCGGGCCCGGCCGAGACCCAGTACTTC
CASSPPGIPGPAETQYF
>TRBV6-1|many|NA|TRBJ1-5
TGTGCCAGCAGAAGGAGCGGGCGCAATCAGCCCCAGCATTTT
CASRRSGRNQPQHF
>TRBV27|few|TRBD2|TRBJ2-7
TGTGCCAGCTCTAGCGGGAGGGTCTACGAGCAGTACTTC
CASSSGRVYEQYF
>TRBV14|NA|TRBD1|TRBJ2-1
TGTGCCAGCAGCCATTCCGGACAGGGGGTTGGGTCCTACAATGAGCAGTTCTTC
CASSHSGQGVGSYNEQFF
>TRBV28|many|NA|TRBJ1-4
TGTGCCAGCACCCCGTGGGGAGGAGGTGAAAAACTGTTTTTT
CASTPWGGGEKLFF
>TRBV24-1|many|TRBD1|TRBJ2-3
TGTGCCACCGAGGACCGGGACAGACTAACTAGCACAGATACGCAGTATTTT
CATEDRDRLTSTDTQYF
>TRBV6-2/TRBV6-3|NA|TRBD1|TRBJ2-7
TGTGCCAGCAAGGGACAGGGGGCGCGGGCAAACGAGCAGTACTTC
CASKGQGARANEQYF
>TRBV28|many|NA|TRBJ1-2
TGTGCCAGCAGTTTGGGCCCCCTCTATGGCTACACCTTC
CASSLGPLYGYTF
>TRBV30|NA|NA|TRBJ2-7
TGTGCCTGGAGACGAGGGGGTTACTCCTACGAGCAGTACTTC
CAWRRGGYSYEQYF
>TRBV5-4|NA|NA|TRBJ2-5
TGTGCCAGCGGGACGTCGGGAGAGACCCAGTACTTC
CASGTSGETQYF
>TRBV6-1|many|NA|TRBJ1-5
TGTGCCAGCAGTGAGGGGGGGGCTAATCAGCCCCAGCATTTT
CASSEGGANQPQHF
>TRBV5-8|NA|NA|TRBJ2-1
TGTGCCACAGGTAGGAGGGCTGGCTACAATGAGCAGTTCTTC
CATGRRAGYNEQFF
>TRBV5-4|NA|NA|TRBJ1-6
TGTGCCAGCAGCTTGGACAGTGATAATTCACCCCTCCACTTT
CASSLDSDNSPLHF
>TRBV12-3/TRBV12-4|NA|NA|TRBJ2-1
TGTGCCAGCAGTTTATACGGCGCAGGGAGCTCCTACAATGAGCAGTTCTTC
CASSLYGAGSSYNEQFF
>TRBV5-5|NA|NA|TRBJ1-5
TGTGCCAGCAGCCTGAAAGGGACGAACTATAGAGGCAATCAGCCCCAGCATTTT
CASSLKGTNYRGNQPQHF
>TRBV30|many|NA|TRBJ2-5
TGTGCCTGGAGGAGGGTACAAGAGACCCAGTACTTC
CAWRRVQETQYF
>TRBV20-1|NA|NA|TRBJ2-7
TGCAGTGCTACCTTCTCCGGGCCTCGCGGGCAGTACTTC
CSATFSGPRGQYF